This TCR beta chain was identified in a study of metastatic and nonmetastatic thyroid tumors. Study summary: Across peripheral blood and tumor or nodule tissue samples taken from malignant and benign thyroid patients, the repertoires were compared with one another. Findings and limits, study-wide: In blood and tumor, TCR beta diversity was reportedly significantly higher in malignant thyroid tumors than in benign nodules.

Turning to this clone: Its antigen is currently unknown.

Original processing methods: Construction of a distant-metastasis classifier for papillary thyroid cancer relied on CDR3 differences across clinicopathological groups. TCRdb reprocessed the PCR reads via MiXCR. TCRdb, not the authors, supplied the V and J calls. Here the sample spans about 9,500 clones, under 30% being singletons. Prior to thyroid surgery, none of the patients had received any treatment. The CDR3 contains 17 residues. Trimming shortened V by 1 base and J by 5 bases, and 22 bases separated the two germline ends. Germline V lookup: CDR1 SGDLS, CDR2 YYNGEE. This sequence originates from a female donor with papillary thyroid cancer or a benign thyroid nodule (not recorded which). Some clones in this sample may be carry-over from other donors' samples. V gene TRBV9 combines with J gene TRBJ2-7; D might be TRBD2 (5 bases). Sequencing input: tumor tissue. The CDR3 region is CASSVHDGVVSGDEQYF. CDR3 coding DNA: TGTGCCAGCAGCGTACACGACGGGGTGGTGTCTGGAGACGAGCAGTACTTC.